The clone carrying this TCR beta chain was seen ten or more times. Its specificity is unknown. The data stem from a study of neurological immune-mediated disorders. Overall study results and limits: Phylogenetic grouping placed 18 of 34 multiple sclerosis patients' repertoires in one related-CDR3 cluster, a possible signature.

Every sequencing run generated in excess of 180 million TCR-beta sequences. These sequences covered 15-18 subjects. TCRdb reanalysed the 5' RACE reads using MiXCR and keeps one entry per CDR3 protein. The repertoire consists of over 60,000 distinct CDR3 sequences, with 4.5% to 6% occurring once and the leading ten covering about 2.2%. Trimming shortened V by 0 bases and J by 2 bases, and 12 bases separated the two germline ends. The CDR3 totals 16 residues. The V gene's germline CDR1 is LGHNA and CDR2 YSLEER. The rearrangement joins TRBV4-3 to TRBJ2-3, with unresolved D. The sequence was obtained from a woman in her 70s with multiple sclerosis. The sequenced material came from PBMCs. The CDR3 bases are TGCGCCAGCAGCCAAGAAAATGGTGGGCCCACAGATACGCAGTATTTT. This codes for CASSQENGGPTDTQYF.